This T cell receptor (beta chain) was sequenced during a study of molecular identifiers for immune sequencing clone quantification. TCRdb re-called the PCR reads with MiXCR, one entry per CDR3 protein. The table lists hundreds of thousands of distinct CDR3 sequences, 25% of them singletons. Per germline, CDR1 SGDLS and CDR2 YYNGEE. V dropped 4 bases and J dropped 0 bases, with 20 bases sitting between them. There are 19 residues in the CDR3. This clonotype was counted at least ten times. Sequences were obtained from naive CD8+ T cells from blood, with Jurkat cell RNA spiked in. Subset here: FACS-sorted CD8+CD4-CCR7+CD45RA+ naive T cells. The receptor was isolated from a human donor in good health. Some libraries in this study had Jurkat cell RNA spiked in. The chain recombines TRBV9 with TRBJ2-6; D is possibly TRBD1 or TRBD2 (5 bases each). CDR3 loop: CASSSPSGTLLSGANVLTF. The CDR3 DNA sequence: TGTGCCAGCAGCTCGCCGTCCGGGACGCTACTCTCTGGGGCCAACGTCCTGACTTTC. The complete variable domain, with remaining parts taken from reference TRBV9 and TRBJ2-6, reads DSGVTQTPKHLITATGQRVTLRCSPRSGDLSVYWYQQSLDQGLQFLIQYYNGEERAKGNILERFSAQQFPDLHSELNLSSLELGDSALYFCASSSPSGTLLSGANVLTFGAGSRLTVL.